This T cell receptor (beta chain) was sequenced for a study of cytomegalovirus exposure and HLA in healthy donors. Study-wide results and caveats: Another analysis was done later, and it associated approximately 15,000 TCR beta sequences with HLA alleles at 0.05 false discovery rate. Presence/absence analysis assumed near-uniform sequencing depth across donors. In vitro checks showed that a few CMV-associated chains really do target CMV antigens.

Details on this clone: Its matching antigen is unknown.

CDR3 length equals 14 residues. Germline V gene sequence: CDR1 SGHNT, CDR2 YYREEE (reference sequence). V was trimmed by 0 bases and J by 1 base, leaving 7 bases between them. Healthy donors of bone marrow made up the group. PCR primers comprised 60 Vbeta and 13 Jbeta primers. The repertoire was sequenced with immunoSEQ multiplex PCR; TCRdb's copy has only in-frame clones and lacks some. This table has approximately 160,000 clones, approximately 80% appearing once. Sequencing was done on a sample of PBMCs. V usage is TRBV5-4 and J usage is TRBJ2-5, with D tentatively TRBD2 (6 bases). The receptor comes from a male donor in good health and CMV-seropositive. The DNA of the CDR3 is TGTGCCAGCAGCTTGGGCGGGGTCCAAGAGACCCAGTACTTC. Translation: CASSLGGVQETQYF.